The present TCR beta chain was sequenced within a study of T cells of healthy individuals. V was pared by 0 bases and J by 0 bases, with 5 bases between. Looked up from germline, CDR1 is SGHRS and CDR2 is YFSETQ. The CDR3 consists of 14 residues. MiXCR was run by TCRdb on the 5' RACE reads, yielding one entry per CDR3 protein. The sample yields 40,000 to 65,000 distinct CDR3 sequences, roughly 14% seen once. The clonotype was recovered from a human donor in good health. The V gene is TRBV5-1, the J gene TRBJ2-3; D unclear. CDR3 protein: CASSLVSSTDTQYF. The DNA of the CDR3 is TGCGCCAGCAGCTTGGTATCAAGCACAGATACGCAGTATTTT. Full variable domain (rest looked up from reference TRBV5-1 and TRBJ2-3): KAGVTQTPRYLIKTRGQQVTLSCSPISGHRSVSWYQQTPGQGLQFLFEYFSETQRNKGNFPGRFSGRQFSNSRSEMNVSTLELGDSALYLCASSLVSSTDTQYFGPGTRLTVL.